This TCR beta chain was sequenced for a study of T cells and Merkel cell carcinoma outcomes (dated by TCRdb to the early 2020s). Turning to the overall study: In patients with Merkel cell carcinoma, researchers looked at whether the T-cell repertoire of the tumor, along with T-cell density, could predict clinical outcome.

The samples were obtained from people who had Merkel cell carcinoma. From its cysteine to its phenylalanine, the CDR3 spans 16 amino acids. Only the CDR3 portion is preserved as DNA: 48 bases, with reading frame beginning at the first base. The germline V gene (reference sequence) sets CDR1 to SEHNR and CDR2 to FQNEAQ. The junction shows trimming of 4 bases on V and 6 bases on J, and the gene matches do not reach 11 bases of it. Libraries were constructed by the immunoSEQ multiplex PCR assay. TCRdb provides this immuneACCESS table in a form limited to in-frame rearrangements. Some clones are lacking; in checked studies, under half of them reflect an unresolved V gene, and why the rest are absent is not known. The sample records about 6,000 clones, about 77% of which are singletons. Around 15% of the sample comes from the top ten. Overall results and qualifications from the work: Clinical outcomes in Merkel cell carcinoma patients were reported to be predicted by T-cell repertoire features combined with T-cell density.

In the case of this clone: No antigen is known for it. Base qualities are missing; no much larger clone stands one base away.

Sequenced sample: tumor tissue from Merkel cell carcinoma. This receptor chain uses TRBV7-9 and TRBJ1-5; 8 central nucleotides agree with TRBD1. The source is a human donor with Merkel cell carcinoma. Some clones in this sample may be carry-over from other donors' samples. The sequenced DNA: TGTGCCAGCAGCTCCCCCGGACAGGGAGCGGGTCAGCCCCAGCATTTT. This translates into CASSSPGQGAGQPQHF.